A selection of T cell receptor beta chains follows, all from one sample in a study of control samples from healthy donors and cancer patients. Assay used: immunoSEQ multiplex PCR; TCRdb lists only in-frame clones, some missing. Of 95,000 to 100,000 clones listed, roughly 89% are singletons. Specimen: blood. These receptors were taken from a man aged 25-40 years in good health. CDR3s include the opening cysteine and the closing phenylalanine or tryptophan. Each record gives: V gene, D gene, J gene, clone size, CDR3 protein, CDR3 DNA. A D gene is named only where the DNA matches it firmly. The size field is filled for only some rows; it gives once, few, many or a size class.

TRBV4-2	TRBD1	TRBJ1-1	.	CASLRRDRAMNTEAFF	TGTGCCAGCCTCCGTAGGGACAGGGCGATGAACACTGAAGCTTTCTTT
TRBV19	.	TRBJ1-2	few	CASSTPRHADLSYGYTF	TGTGCCAGTAGTACCCCACGACACGCCGATCTCAGCTATGGCTACACCTTC
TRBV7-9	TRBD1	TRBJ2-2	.	CASRGGTDTGELFF	TGTGCCAGCAGAGGGGGCACGGACACCGGGGAGCTGTTTTTT
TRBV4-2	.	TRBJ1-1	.	CASSHGGAGGTEAFF	TGTGCCAGCAGCCATGGGGGGGCTGGAGGGACTGAAGCTTTCTTT
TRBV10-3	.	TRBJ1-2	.	CAISDAAVLGGGYTF	TGTGCCATCAGTGATGCGGCAGTGTTAGGGGGAGGCTACACCTTC
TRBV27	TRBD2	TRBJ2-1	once	CASSSLTGGTSGRKGQFF	TGTGCCAGCAGTTCCCTCACAGGGGGGACTAGCGGGAGAAAGGGGCAGTTCTTC
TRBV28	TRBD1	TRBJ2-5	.	CASSPAEGQLVTQYF	TGTGCCAGCAGCCCCGCCGAGGGACAGCTGGTGACCCAGTACTTC
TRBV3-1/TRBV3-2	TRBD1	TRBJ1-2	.	CASSHFGQGGFYGYTF	TGTGCCAGCAGCCACTTTGGACAGGGGGGGTTCTATGGCTACACCTTC
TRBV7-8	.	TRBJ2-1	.	CASRSRGTSPYNEQFF	TGTGCCAGCAGGAGTAGGGGGACCTCCCCCTACAATGAGCAGTTCTTC
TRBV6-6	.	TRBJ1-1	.	CASSLVMNTEAFF	TGTGCCAGCAGTTTGGTCATGAACACTGAAGCTTTCTTT
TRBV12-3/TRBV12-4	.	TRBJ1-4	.	CASSPPGLEKLFF	TGTGCCAGCAGCCCCCCCGGGCTTGAAAAACTGTTTTTT
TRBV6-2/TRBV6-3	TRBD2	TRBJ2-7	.	CASSQLAGVYEQYF	TGTGCCAGCAGCCAACTAGCGGGAGTCTACGAGCAGTACTTC
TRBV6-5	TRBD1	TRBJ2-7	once	CASSYSRQGINEQYF	TGTGCCAGCAGTTACTCGAGACAGGGTATCAACGAGCAGTACTTC
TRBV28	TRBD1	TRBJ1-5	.	CASSPQGALGQPQHF	TGTGCCAGCAGTCCCCAGGGGGCATTGGGTCAGCCCCAGCATTTT
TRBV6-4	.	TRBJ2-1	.	CASSEGGGGTNEQFF	TGTGCCAGCAGTGAAGGAGGGGGGGGGACAAATGAGCAGTTCTTC
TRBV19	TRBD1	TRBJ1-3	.	CASSIPRDSSSGNTIYF	TGTGCCAGTAGTATACCCCGGGACAGCAGCTCTGGAAACACCATATATTTT
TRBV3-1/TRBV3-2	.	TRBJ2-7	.	CASSQSVAYEQYF	TGTGCCAGCAGCCAATCAGTCGCCTACGAGCAGTACTTC
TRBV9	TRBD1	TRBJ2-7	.	CASSVAAGGSYEQYF	TGTGCCAGCAGCGTAGCGGCAGGGGGCTCCTACGAGCAGTACTTC
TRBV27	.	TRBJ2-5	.	CASSPDRAQETQYF	TGTGCCAGCAGTCCGGACAGAGCACAAGAGACCCAGTACTTC
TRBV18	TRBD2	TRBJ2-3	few	CASSPRPGLAGEDTQYF	TGTGCCAGCTCACCGAGACCGGGACTAGCGGGAGAAGATACGCAGTATTTT
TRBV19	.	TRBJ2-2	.	CASRNEFTGELFF	TGTGCCAGTAGGAACGAATTCACCGGGGAGCTGTTTTTT
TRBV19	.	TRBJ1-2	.	CASSRQENYGYTF	TGTGCCAGTAGTAGGCAGGAGAACTATGGCTACACCTTC
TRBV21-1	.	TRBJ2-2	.	CASSKEVKRGAQDQQNTGELFF	TGTGCCAGCAGCAAAGAGGTCAAGCGGGGGGCCCAGGACCAACAAAACACCGGGGAGCTGTTTTTT
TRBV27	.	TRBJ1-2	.	CASSFGTATYGYTF	TGTGCCAGCAGTTTCGGGACGGCGACCTATGGCTACACCTTC
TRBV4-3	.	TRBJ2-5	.	CASSQRTQPRETQYF	TGCGCCAGCAGCCAAAGGACGCAACCGAGGGAGACCCAGTACTTC